This T cell receptor beta chain was recovered during a study of beta chain features in type 1 diabetes. Study observations and caveats: When cDNA is sequenced, cells with high TCR expression could be over-represented. Insertions were fewer and deletions more numerous at VDJ junctions in type 1 diabetes patients. In every one of the four CD4+ subsets, TCRB CDR3s were moderately but significantly shorter in Type 1 diabetes patients. Across patients, naive, central memory and Treg TCRB repertoires exhibited apparently greater similarity than was observed across healthy donors.

This clone was counted a few times. No antigen is known for it. V shed 3 bases, J shed 1 base, and the junction held 2 bases outside the gene matches. CDR1 SQVTM and CDR2 ANQGSEA come from the germline V gene. The CDR3 has 13 residues. The authors reverse transcribed all of the isolated RNA, so sequencing captured expressed TCRB transcripts. Samples of naive, central memory and regulatory T cells yielded a mean of about 3.4 million reads. The protocol was immunoSEQ multiplex PCR, while the TCRdb copy is restricted to in-frame clones and leaves out a portion. The sample includes under 150,000 clones, 15% to 20% of them seen just once.

The sequence was obtained from a man younger than 35 with type 1 diabetes. The sequenced material came from central memory CD4+ T cells from blood. The chain is built from TRBV29-1 and TRBJ1-1, with TRBD1 identical over 7 bases. In DNA form, the CDR3 reads TGCAGCGTTGATAGGGGGCAGAACACTGAAGCTTTCTTT. This codes for CSVDRGQNTEAFF.